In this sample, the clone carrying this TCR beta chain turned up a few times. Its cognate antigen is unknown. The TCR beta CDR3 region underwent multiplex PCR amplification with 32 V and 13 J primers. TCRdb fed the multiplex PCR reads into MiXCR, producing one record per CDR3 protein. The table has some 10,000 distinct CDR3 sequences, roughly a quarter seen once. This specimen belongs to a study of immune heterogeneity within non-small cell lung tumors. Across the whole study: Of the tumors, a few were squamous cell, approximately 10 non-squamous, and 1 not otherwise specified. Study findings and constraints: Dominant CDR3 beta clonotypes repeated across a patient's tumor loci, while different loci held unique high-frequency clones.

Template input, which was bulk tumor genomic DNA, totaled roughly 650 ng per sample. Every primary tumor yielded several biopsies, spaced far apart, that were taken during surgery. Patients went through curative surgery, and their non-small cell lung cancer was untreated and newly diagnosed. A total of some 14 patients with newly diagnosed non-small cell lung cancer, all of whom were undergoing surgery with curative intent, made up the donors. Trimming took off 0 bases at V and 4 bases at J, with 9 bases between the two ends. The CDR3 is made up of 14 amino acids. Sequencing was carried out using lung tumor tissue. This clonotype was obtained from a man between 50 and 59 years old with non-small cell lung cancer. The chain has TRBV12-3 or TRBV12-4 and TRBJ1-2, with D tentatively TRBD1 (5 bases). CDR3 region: CASSLAWGGYGYTF. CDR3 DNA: TGTGCCAGCAGTTTAGCGTGGGGGGGCTATGGCTACACCTTC.